This T cell receptor beta chain comes out of a study of cytomegalovirus exposure and HLA in healthy donors. Study findings and constraints: What a later analysis showed was that several of the most significant clusters appeared linked to common viral pathogens. Owing to their indistinguishability, certain V segments, notably TRBV6-2 and TRBV6-3, were excluded. Prediction of most subjects' HLA-A and HLA-B alleles by TCR beta sequences was reportedly accurate.

About this clone: The antigen is undetermined.

It was with 60 Vbeta and 13 Jbeta primers that the PCR ran. The protocol was immunoSEQ multiplex PCR, while the TCRdb copy is restricted to in-frame clones and leaves out a portion. The data show approximately 200,000 clones, with 70% to 80% seen just once and around 15% held by the top ten. CDR3 size: 15 residues. Germline CDR1 SGHDN, CDR2 FVKESK. Trimming removed 5 bases from V and 2 bases from J; junction bases left unmatched: 7. This TCR derives from a man aged 40-55 years in good health and CMV-seronegative. Sequences were obtained from PBMCs. The chain employs TRBV14 and TRBJ2-5; 8 bases fit TRBD2. The CDR3 coding sequence is TGTGCCAGCAGCTTATTAGCGGGGCCGCAAGAGACCCAGTACTTC. Translating gives CASSLLAGPQETQYF.